The 3 T cell receptor beta chains given below trace back to one sample, sequenced in a study of blood T cell repertoires in COVID-19. Using immunoSEQ multiplex PCR, the repertoire was profiled, and TCRdb retains in-frame clones only, with some absent. Of roughly 38,000 clones in the sample, approximately 89% were seen once. The sequenced sample consisted of peripheral blood. The receptors here all came from a woman aged 65 to 85 with acute or convalescent COVID-19.

Sample share makes this clone medium-sized. The CDR3 spells CASSPREPGANVLTF. DNA for the CDR3: TGTGCCAGTAGTCCGAGGGAACCTGGGGCCAACGTCCTGACTTTC. J is TRBJ2-6 and V is TRBV19; TRBD2 is a possible D gene (5 bases). This CDR3 is 15 amino acids long. Germline values: CDR1 LNHDA, CDR2 SQIVND (reference sequence). Trimming pared 5 bases from V and 2 bases from J, leaving 10 bases between.

The chain combines TRBV13 with TRBJ1-1; possible D gene TRBD1, 6 bases. Germline V gene sequence: CDR1 PRHDT, CDR2 FYEKMQ (reference sequence). V was trimmed by 5 bases and J by 3 bases, leaving 10 bases between them. The CDR3 runs 13 residues. Written as DNA, the CDR3 is TGTGCCAGCAGCCCAGGGGATGACACTGAAGCTTTCTTT. Its translation: CASSPGDDTEAFF.

The V call is TRBV30, the J call TRBJ1-5; 7 positions match TRBD1. Trimming removed 5 bases from V and 1 base from J; junction bases left unmatched: 5. This CDR3 has 14 amino acids. Germline assignment: CDR1 GTSNPN and CDR2 SVGIG (reference sequence). CDR3 coding DNA: TGTGCCTGGCAGACAGGGACCAGCAATCAGCCCCAGCATTTT. Amino acids: CAWQTGTSNQPQHF. The full variable domain, its missing parts supplied by reference TRBV30 and TRBJ1-5, is SQTIHQWPATLVQPVGSPLSLECTVEGTSNPNLYWYRQAAGRGLQLLFYSVGIGQISSEVPQNLSASRPQDRQFILSSKKLLLSDSGFYLCAWQTGTSNQPQHFGDGTRLSIL.